This passage covers 29 T cell receptor beta chains from one sample sequenced in a study of PD-1 blockade in classical Hodgkin lymphoma. Described time point: cycle 4 day 1 (C4D1), after five to seven weeks of nivolumab. After autologous stem cell transplantation all patients relapsed, and prior brentuximab vedotin exposure differed between cohorts. Repertoires were generated with immunoSEQ multiplex PCR, while TCRdb's copy carries only in-frame clones and drops some. The repertoire consists of roughly 30,000 clones, with around 81% occurring once and the leading ten covering roughly a sixth. This sample comprised peripheral blood mononuclear cells (PBMCs), obtained before the fourth cycle of nivolumab. These receptors originate from a human donor with classical Hodgkin lymphoma.

This sequence joins TRBV5-1 and TRBJ1-1; D is possibly TRBD1 (6 bases). Trimming cost V 1 base and J 1 base, with 11 bases left between them. The CDR3 contains 15 residues. Germline V gene lookup returns CDR1 SGHRS and CDR2 YFSETQ. The CDR3 DNA is TGCGCCAGCAGCTTGTCGGTCAGGGGGAACACTGAAGCTTTCTTT. Encoded protein: CASSLSVRGNTEAFF. Looking up the rest from reference TRBV5-1 and TRBJ1-1 gives the full variable domain: KAGVTQTPRYLIKTRGQQVTLSCSPISGHRSVSWYQQTPGQGLQFLFEYFSETQRNKGNFPGRFSGRQFSNSRSEMNVSTLELGDSALYLCASSLSVRGNTEAFFGQGTRLTVV.

The chain joins TRBV6-1 to TRBJ2-7; D is uncertain. Trimming took 1 base from V and 2 from J, leaving 12 bases between them. CDR1 and CDR2 from the germline V gene are MNHNS and SASEGT. This CDR3 spans 15 amino acids. CDR3 nucleotide sequence: TGTGCCAGCAGTGAAGAAATACCACTTCCCTACGAGCAGTACTTC. Residues: CASSEEIPLPYEQYF.

The chain couples TRBV25-1 to TRBJ2-5; D might be TRBD1 or TRBD2, each matching 5 bases. The V gene's germline CDR1 is MGHDK and CDR2 SYGVNS. The ends were cut back, 3 bases at V and 2 bases at J, with 10 bases in the middle. The CDR3 extends over 14 amino acids. The CDR3 DNA reads TGTGCCAGCAGTGATGGGGGTACTCAAGAGACCCAGTACTTC. Protein sequence: CASSDGGTQETQYF.

In DNA, the CDR3 is TGTGCCAGCAGTTCCCAAGGGGCGAACTATGGCTACACCTTC. Translation gives CASSSQGANYGYTF. The J gene is TRBJ1-2, the V gene TRBV5-4; D possibly corresponds to TRBD1 (5 bases). Trimming removed 5 bases from V and 2 bases from J, with 13 bases in between. This CDR3 region has 14 residues. CDR1 is SGHNT and CDR2 is YYREEE in the germline V gene (reference sequence).

J is TRBJ2-3 and V is TRBV27; the D is unclear. Trimming cost V 3 bases and J 1 base, with 5 bases left between them. Germline values: CDR1 MNHEY, CDR2 SMNVEV (reference sequence). The CDR3 has 13 residues. CDR3 bases: TGTGCCAGCAGTTTGGAATGCACAGATACGCAGTATTTT. This translates into CASSLECTDTQYF.

V and J are TRBV19 and TRBJ2-7; 7 bases map to TRBD1. The CDR3 has 15 residues. The germline V gene has CDR1 LNHDA and CDR2 SQIVND (reference sequence). The trim removed 4 bases at V and 0 bases at J, leaving 6 bases unmatched. CDR3 nucleotides: TGTGCCAGTAGTAAGGACAGGTGGAGCTCCTACGAGCAGTACTTC. Translation: CASSKDRWSSYEQYF.

V is TRBV9 and J is TRBJ2-7; the D call may be TRBD1 or TRBD2 (6 bases each). Trimming removed 0 bases from V and 0 bases from J, with 16 bases in between. The CDR3 runs to 17 residues. Germline-derived CDR1 and CDR2 are SGDLS and YYNGEE. CDR3 residues: CASSVGRLGGRSYEQYV. CDR3 DNA sequence: TGTGCCAGCAGCGTAGGACGGTTAGGGGGGCGCTCCTACGAGCAGTACGTC.

This chain joins TRBV2 and TRBJ1-1; possible D gene TRBD1, 5 bases. V was pared by 5 bases and J by 1 base, with 17 bases between. This CDR3 is 16 amino acids long. Germline V gene sequence: CDR1 SNHLY, CDR2 FYNNEI. DNA of the CDR3: TGTGCCAGCAGTCACGACCTGGGGCGGGGGAACACTGAAGCTTTCTTT. It is translated as CASSHDLGRGNTEAFF.

This chain uses TRBV2 with TRBJ2-2; D ambiguous. Germline values: CDR1 SNHLY, CDR2 FYNNEI. Between the trimmed V and J ends, which lost 6 bases and 2 bases, there was a span of 7 bases. The CDR3 has 13 residues. The CDR3 sequence: CASSLLNTGELFF. DNA of the CDR3: TGTGCCAGCAGCCTACTTAACACCGGGGAGCTGTTTTTT.

The chain is built from TRBV28 and TRBJ2-7; 7 positions agree with TRBD2. V trimming: 5 bases; J trimming: 2 bases; junction bases outside the gene matches: 6. The germline V gene has CDR1 MDHEN and CDR2 SYDVKM. The CDR3 is 14 residues long. The CDR3 here is CASSRGGSAYEQYF. In DNA, the CDR3 is TGTGCCAGCAGTCGTGGCGGGAGCGCCTACGAGCAGTACTTC.

This rearrangement joins TRBV5-4 to TRBJ2-5; the D is unclear. Germline CDR1 reads SGHNT; CDR2 reads YYREEE (reference sequence). This CDR3 has 11 residues. V lost 2 bases and J 3 bases, leaving 2 bases between the germline ends. In DNA, the CDR3 is TGTGCCAGCAGCTTCGAAGAGACCCAGTACTTC. This codes for CASSFEETQYF. Using reference TRBV5-4 and TRBJ2-5 for the parts outside the CDR3, the full variable domain is ETGVTQSPTHLIKTRGQQVTLRCSSQSGHNTVSWYQQALGQGPQFIFQYYREEENGRGNFPPRFSGLQFPNYSSELNVNALELDDSALYLCASSFEETQYFGPGTRLLVL.

The chain uses TRBV28 and TRBJ1-1; the match to TRBD1 covers 8 bases. The CDR3 length is 16 residues. The J segment lost 1 base and the V segment lost 7 bases, leaving 11 bases of the junction unmatched. In germline, CDR1 is MDHEN, CDR2 SYDVKM. Written as DNA, the CDR3 is TGTGCCAGCATATATTCAACAGGGGGTGGGAACACTGAAGCTTTCTTT. It encodes CASIYSTGGGNTEAFF.

V is TRBV7-8 and J is TRBJ1-1; possible D gene TRBD1, 6 bases. Germline-derived CDR1 and CDR2 are SGHVS and FQNEAQ. V lost 5 bases, J lost 4 bases, and 26 bases lay in between. This CDR3 is built from 18 residues. For the CDR3, the DNA is TGTGCCAGCAGCCCTAAACTGGGCAGGGGCGTAATAAGCACTGAAGCTTTCTTT. Protein product: CASSPKLGRGVISTEAFF.

The J gene is TRBJ1-1, the V gene TRBV2, with D uncertain. The length of the CDR3 is 13 residues. Germline V gene lookup returns CDR1 SNHLY and CDR2 FYNNEI. V was clipped by 4 bases and J by 2 bases, with 8 bases between them. CDR3 DNA sequence: TGTGCCAGCAGTGTAGGACCTAACACTGAAGCTTTCTTT. Protein product: CASSVGPNTEAFF. The whole variable domain, filled in from reference TRBV2 and TRBJ1-1, reads EPEVTQTPSHQVTQMGQEVILRCVPISNHLYFYWYRQILGQKVEFLVSFYNNEISEKSEIFDDQFSVERPDGSNFTLKIRSTKLEDSAMYFCASSVGPNTEAFFGQGTRLTVV.

The rearrangement joins TRBV5-4 to TRBJ1-1; no firm D call. Germline assignment: CDR1 SGHNT and CDR2 YYREEE (reference sequence). Between the trimmed V and J ends, which lost 5 bases and 5 bases, there was a span of 13 bases. The CDR3 totals 13 residues. CDR3 in amino acids: CASRSLRGTEAFF. The CDR3 bases are TGTGCCAGCAGATCTTTAAGAGGGACTGAAGCTTTCTTT.

The CDR3 reads CACQPGNTEAFF. As DNA, the CDR3 is TGTGCCTGCCAACCAGGGAACACTGAAGCTTTCTTT. The rearrangement links TRBV30 to TRBJ1-1; no firm D call. The CDR3 covers 12 residues. V was clipped by 6 bases and J by 1 base, with 9 bases between them. Germline assignment: CDR1 GTSNPN and CDR2 SVGIG (reference sequence).

The genes are TRBV7-6 and TRBJ2-1; D gene uncertain. The CDR3 loop spans 13 amino acids. Trimming stripped 5 bases from V and 5 bases from J, with 10 bases between. Germline-derived CDR1 and CDR2 are SGHVS and FNYEAQ. The CDR3 here is CASSIEVHNEQFF. The DNA for the CDR3 is TGTGCCAGCAGCATTGAGGTTCACAATGAGCAGTTCTTC.

The V gene is TRBV6-5, the J gene TRBJ2-2; 7 nucleotides align to TRBD1. Unmatched junction bases numbered 7, after V lost 6 bases and J lost 3 bases. The CDR3 runs to 15 residues. Germline V gives CDR1 MNHEY, CDR2 SVGAGI. The CDR3 nucleotides read TGTGCCAGCAGCCGAGGGGGCGCTTACACCGGGGAGCTGTTTTTT. Its translation is CASSRGGAYTGELFF.

The gene calls are TRBV7-8 and TRBJ2-7; 11 bases are a match to TRBD2. J was trimmed by 0 bases and V by 2 bases; bases with no gene match: 12. The CDR3 extends over 19 amino acids. The germline V gene encodes CDR1 SGHVS and CDR2 FQNEAQ. The CDR3 reads CASSLSGTSGKPTSYEQYF. In DNA, the CDR3 is TGTGCCAGCAGCTTAAGTGGGACTAGCGGTAAGCCAACCTCCTACGAGCAGTACTTC.

The chain employs TRBV9 and TRBJ2-2; D not certain. The CDR3 spans 14 residues. Germline lookup yields CDR1 SGDLS and CDR2 YYNGEE. Trimming took 3 bases from V and 4 from J, leaving 10 bases between them. The CDR3 spells CASSAHTGTGELFF. The DNA for the CDR3 is TGTGCCAGCAGCGCTCACACGGGCACCGGGGAGCTGTTTTTT.

V gene TRBV5-5 combines with J gene TRBJ1-2; TRBD1 agrees at 8 bases. Germline trimming cut 2 bases from V and 4 bases from J; bases unmatched to any gene: 7. From germline, CDR1 is SGHKS and CDR2 YYEKEE (reference sequence). The length of the CDR3 is 15 residues. CDR3 bases: TGTGCCAGCAGCTTTCTAGGACAGGGAGGCTATGGCTACACCTTC. It codes for CASSFLGQGGYGYTF.

This chain links TRBV7-9 with TRBJ1-3, with unresolved D. This CDR3 contains 19 residues. Trimming left V 2 bases short and J 0 bases short, with 20 bases between. The germline gives CDR1 SEHNR, CDR2 FQNEAQ (reference sequence). The CDR3 loop reads CASSLFPRKRRSSGNTIYF. The CDR3 DNA follows: TGTGCCAGCAGCTTATTCCCACGGAAACGCCGAAGCTCTGGAAACACCATATATTTT. The full variable domain, in which reference TRBV7-9 and TRBJ1-3 provide the parts outside the CDR3, is DTGVSQNPRHKITKRGQNVTFRCDPISEHNRLYWYRQTLGQGPEFLTYFQNEAQLEKSRLLSDRFSAERPKGSFSTLEIQRTEQGDSAMYLCASSLFPRKRRSSGNTIYFGEGSWLTVV.

This clone was observed a few times. The chain employs TRBV5-4 and TRBJ2-2; a weak D match, TRBD2 (5 bases). Germline values: CDR1 SGHNT, CDR2 YYREEE (reference sequence). The CDR3 is 16 amino acids. V was cut by 0 bases and J by 4 bases, with 13 bases left in between. The CDR3 coding sequence is TGTGCCAGCAGCTTGGGTAGCGCTCGTTCCACCGGGGAGCTGTTTTTT. Translation: CASSLGSARSTGELFF.

The sample holds a few counts of this clone. The chain joins TRBV2 to TRBJ1-6; D remains unclear. V dropped 7 bases and J dropped 11 bases, with 12 bases sitting between them. This CDR3 is 12 amino acids long. Germline CDR1 reads SNHLY; CDR2 reads FYNNEI. For the CDR3, the DNA is TGTGCCAGCATATTCGATTCTCCACCCCTCCACTTT. Translated, it gives CASIFDSPPLHF.

The chain couples TRBV18 to TRBJ1-4; D not certain. V was cut by 3 bases and J by 3 bases, with 11 bases left in between. The CDR3 extends over 15 amino acids. Germline CDR1 is KGHSH and CDR2 is LQKENI. CDR3 sequence (DNA): TGTGCCAGCTCACCCAGTGGCAGTTCTAATGAAAAACTGTTTTTT. Protein sequence: CASSPSGSSNEKLFF. Full variable domain (outside the CDR3, taken from reference TRBV18 and TRBJ1-4): NAGVMQNPRHLVRRRGQEARLRCSPMKGHSHVYWYRQLPEEGLKFMVYLQKENIIDESGMPKERFSAEFPKEGPSILRIQQVVRGDSAAYFCASSPSGSSNEKLFFGSGTQLSVL.

The chain couples TRBV11-2 to TRBJ1-2; tentatively, D is TRBD1 (5 bases). With 11 bases removed from V and 4 bases from J, the gap between germline ends came to 17 bases. In germline, CDR1 is SGHAT, CDR2 FQNNGV. This CDR3 has 13 residues. CDR3 sequence: CAGRSWGTYGYTF. DNA for the CDR3: TGTGCCGGTCGTTCGTGGGGGACCTATGGCTACACCTTC.

This clone was observed a handful of times. The CDR3 DNA reads TGTGCCAGCAGCCCGGGACTAGCGGGAGGGCGGAGAAGGACCGGGGAGCTGTTTTTT. Encoded protein: CASSPGLAGGRRRTGELFF. The chain employs TRBV13 and TRBJ2-2, with TRBD2 matching 16 bases. The germline V gene encodes CDR1 PRHDT and CDR2 FYEKMQ (reference sequence). Trimming removed 5 bases from V and 5 bases from J; junction bases left unmatched: 11. CDR3 size: 19 residues. Full variable domain (remainder filled in from reference TRBV13 and TRBJ2-2): AAGVIQSPRHLIKEKRETATLKCYPIPRHDTVYWYQQGPGQDPQFLISFYEKMQSDKGSIPDRFSAQQFSDYHSELNMSSLELGDSALYFCASSPGLAGGRRRTGELFFGEGSRLTVL.

The gene calls are TRBV4-3 and TRBJ2-5; D is unclear. V shed 0 bases and J shed 5 bases, with 13 bases lying between them. The CDR3 is 15 amino acids. Per germline, CDR1 LGHNA and CDR2 YSLEER. DNA of the CDR3: TGCGCCAGCAGCCAAGATCCGCAGTCCTGGGAGACCCAGTACTTC. This translates into CASSQDPQSWETQYF.

The sample holds a few counts of this clone. This sequence joins TRBV9 and TRBJ1-1; TRBD1 is a possible D gene (6 bases). Trimming left V 4 bases short and J 1 base short, with 11 bases between. This CDR3 is 14 amino acids long. Germline V gene lookup returns CDR1 SGDLS and CDR2 YYNGEE. CDR3 in amino acids: CASSPQGQNTEAFF. DNA of the CDR3: TGTGCCAGCAGCCCGCAGGGGCAGAACACTGAAGCTTTCTTT. Filled out from reference TRBV9 and TRBJ1-1, the complete variable domain reads DSGVTQTPKHLITATGQRVTLRCSPRSGDLSVYWYQQSLDQGLQFLIQYYNGEERAKGNILERFSAQQFPDLHSELNLSSLELGDSALYFCASSPQGQNTEAFFGQGTRLTVV.